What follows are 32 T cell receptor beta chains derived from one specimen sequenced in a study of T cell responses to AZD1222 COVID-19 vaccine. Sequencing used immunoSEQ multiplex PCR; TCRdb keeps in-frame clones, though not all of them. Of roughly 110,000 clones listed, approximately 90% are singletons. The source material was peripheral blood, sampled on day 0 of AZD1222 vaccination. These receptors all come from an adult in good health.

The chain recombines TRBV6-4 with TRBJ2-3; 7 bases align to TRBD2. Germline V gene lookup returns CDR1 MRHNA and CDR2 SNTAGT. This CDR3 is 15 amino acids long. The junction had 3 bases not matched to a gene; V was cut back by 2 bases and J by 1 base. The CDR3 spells CASSDGGGGTDTQYF. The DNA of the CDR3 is TGTGCCAGCAGTGACGGGGGAGGGGGCACAGATACGCAGTATTTT.

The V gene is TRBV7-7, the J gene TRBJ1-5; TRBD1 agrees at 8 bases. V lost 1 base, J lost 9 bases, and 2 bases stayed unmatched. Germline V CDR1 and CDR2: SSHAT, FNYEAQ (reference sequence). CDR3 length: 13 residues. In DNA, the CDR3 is TGTGCCAGCAGCTTAGGACAGGGGTGGCCCCAGCATTTT. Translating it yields CASSLGQGWPQHF.

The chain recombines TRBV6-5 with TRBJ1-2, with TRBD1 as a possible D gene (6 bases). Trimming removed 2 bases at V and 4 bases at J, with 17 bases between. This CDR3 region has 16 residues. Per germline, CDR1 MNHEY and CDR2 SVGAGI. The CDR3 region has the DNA TGTGCCAGCAGTTACCAAAGGACTGGAGGGGGCTATGGCTACACCTTC. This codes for CASSYQRTGGGYGYTF.

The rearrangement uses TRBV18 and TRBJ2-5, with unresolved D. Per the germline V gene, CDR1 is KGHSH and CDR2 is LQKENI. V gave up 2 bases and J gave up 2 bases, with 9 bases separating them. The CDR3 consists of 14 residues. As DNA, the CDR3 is TGTGCCAGCTCACCAAGGAACTCACAAGAGACCCAGTACTTC. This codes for CASSPRNSQETQYF.

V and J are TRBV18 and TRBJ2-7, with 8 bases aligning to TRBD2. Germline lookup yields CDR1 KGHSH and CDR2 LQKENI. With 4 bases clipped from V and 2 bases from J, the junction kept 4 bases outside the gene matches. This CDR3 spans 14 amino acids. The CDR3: CASSRSGDTYEQYF. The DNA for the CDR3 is TGTGCCAGCTCACGTAGCGGGGACACCTACGAGCAGTACTTC. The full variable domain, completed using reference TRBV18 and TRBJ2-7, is NAGVMQNPRHLVRRRGQEARLRCSPMKGHSHVYWYRQLPEEGLKFMVYLQKENIIDESGMPKERFSAEFPKEGPSILRIQQVVRGDSAAYFCASSRSGDTYEQYFGPGTRLTVT.

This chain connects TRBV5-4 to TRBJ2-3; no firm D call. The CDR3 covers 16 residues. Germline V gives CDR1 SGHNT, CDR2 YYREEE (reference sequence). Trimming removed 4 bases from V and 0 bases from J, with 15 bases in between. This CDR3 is CASSLEQISSTDTQYF. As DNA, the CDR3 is TGTGCCAGCAGCCTGGAACAGATATCTAGCACAGATACGCAGTATTTT.

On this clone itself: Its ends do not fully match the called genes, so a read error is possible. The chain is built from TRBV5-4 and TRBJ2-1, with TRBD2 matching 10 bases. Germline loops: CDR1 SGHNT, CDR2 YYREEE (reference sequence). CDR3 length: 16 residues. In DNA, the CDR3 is TGTGCCAGCACCTTGAAGCGGGGGGGCACGGTCAATGAGCAGTTCTTC. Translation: CASTLKRGGTVNEQFF.

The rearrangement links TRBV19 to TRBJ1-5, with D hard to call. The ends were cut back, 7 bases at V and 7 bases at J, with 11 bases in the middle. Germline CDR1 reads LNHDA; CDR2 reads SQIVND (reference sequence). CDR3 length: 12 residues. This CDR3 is CASNSVGQPQHF. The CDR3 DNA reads TGTGCCAGTAATTCAGTCGGGCAGCCCCAGCATTTT. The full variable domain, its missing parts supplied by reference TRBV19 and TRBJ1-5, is DGGITQSPKYLFRKEGQNVTLSCEQNLNHDAMYWYRQDPGQGLRLIYYSQIVNDFQKGDIAEGYSVSREKKESFPLTVTSAQKNPTAFYLCASNSVGQPQHFGDGTRLSIL.

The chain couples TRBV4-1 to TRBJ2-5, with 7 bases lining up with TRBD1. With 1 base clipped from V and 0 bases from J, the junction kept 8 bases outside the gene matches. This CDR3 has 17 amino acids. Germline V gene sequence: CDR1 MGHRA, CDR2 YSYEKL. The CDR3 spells CASSQATRTGHQETQYF. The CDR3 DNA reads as TGCGCCAGCAGCCAAGCGACCCGGACAGGCCACCAAGAGACCCAGTACTTC.

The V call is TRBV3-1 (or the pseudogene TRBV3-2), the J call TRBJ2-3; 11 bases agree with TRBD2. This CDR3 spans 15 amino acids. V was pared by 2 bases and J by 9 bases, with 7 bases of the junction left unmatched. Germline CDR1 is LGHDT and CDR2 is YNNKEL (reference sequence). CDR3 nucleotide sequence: TGTGCCAGCAGCCAACAACTAGCGGGGGACCAAACGCAGTATTTT. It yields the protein CASSQQLAGDQTQYF.

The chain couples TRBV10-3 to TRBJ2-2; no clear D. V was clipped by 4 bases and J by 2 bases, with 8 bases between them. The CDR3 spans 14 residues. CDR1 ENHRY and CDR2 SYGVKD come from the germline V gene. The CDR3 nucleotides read TGTGCCATCAGTGGGGTCGTTAACACCGGGGAGCTGTTTTTT. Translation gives CAISGVVNTGELFF.

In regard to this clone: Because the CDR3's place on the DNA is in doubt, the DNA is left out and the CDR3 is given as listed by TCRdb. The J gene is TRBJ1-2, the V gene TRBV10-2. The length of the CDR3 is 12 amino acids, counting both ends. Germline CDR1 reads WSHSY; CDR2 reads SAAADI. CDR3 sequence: CASSLGMGGYTF.

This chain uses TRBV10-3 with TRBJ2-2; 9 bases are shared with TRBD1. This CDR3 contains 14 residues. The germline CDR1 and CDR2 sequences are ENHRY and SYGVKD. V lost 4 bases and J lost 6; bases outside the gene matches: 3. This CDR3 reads CAISGGQGAGELFF. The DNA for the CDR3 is TGTGCCATCAGTGGGGGACAGGGCGCCGGGGAGCTGTTTTTT.

This CDR3 reads CASSQGLAGRGGELFF. The CDR3 DNA sequence: TGCGCCAGCAGCCAAGGACTAGCGGGGCGGGGCGGGGAGCTGTTTTTT. This chain uses TRBV4-1 with TRBJ2-2; 11 nucleotides line up with TRBD2. The V gene end was trimmed by 1 base and the J gene end by 7 bases; junction bases not matched to a gene: 5. CDR3 size: 16 residues. Germline CDR1 is MGHRA and CDR2 is YSYEKL.

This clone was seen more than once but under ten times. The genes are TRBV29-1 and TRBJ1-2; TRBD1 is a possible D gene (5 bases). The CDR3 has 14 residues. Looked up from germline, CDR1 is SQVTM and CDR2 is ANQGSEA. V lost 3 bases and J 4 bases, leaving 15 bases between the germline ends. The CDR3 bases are TGCAGCGTTGATCGGACACAGAAAACCTATGGCTACACCTTC. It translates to CSVDRTQKTYGYTF.

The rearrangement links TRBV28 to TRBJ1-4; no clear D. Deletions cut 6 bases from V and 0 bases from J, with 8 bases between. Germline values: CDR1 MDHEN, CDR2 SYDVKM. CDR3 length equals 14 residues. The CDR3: CASSRHSTNEKLFF. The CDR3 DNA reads TGTGCCAGCAGCCGACACTCAACTAATGAAAAACTGTTTTTT. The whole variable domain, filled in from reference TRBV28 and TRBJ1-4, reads DVKVTQSSRYLVKRTGEKVFLECVQDMDHENMFWYRQDPGLGLRLIYFSYDVKMKEKGDIPEGYSVSREKKERFSLILESASTNQTSMYLCASSRHSTNEKLFFGSGTQLSVL.

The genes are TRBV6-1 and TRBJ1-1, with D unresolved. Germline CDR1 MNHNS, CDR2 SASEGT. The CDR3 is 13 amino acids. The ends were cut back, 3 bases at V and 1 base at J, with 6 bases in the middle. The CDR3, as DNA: TGTGCCAGCAGTGATGAGAGGAACACTGAAGCTTTCTTT. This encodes CASSDERNTEAFF.

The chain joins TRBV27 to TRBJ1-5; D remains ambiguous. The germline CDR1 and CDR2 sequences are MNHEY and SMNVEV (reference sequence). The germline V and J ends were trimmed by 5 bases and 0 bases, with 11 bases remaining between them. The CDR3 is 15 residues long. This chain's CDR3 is CASSITSSSNQPQHF. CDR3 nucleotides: TGTGCCAGCAGTATAACCAGTTCTAGCAATCAGCCCCAGCATTTT.

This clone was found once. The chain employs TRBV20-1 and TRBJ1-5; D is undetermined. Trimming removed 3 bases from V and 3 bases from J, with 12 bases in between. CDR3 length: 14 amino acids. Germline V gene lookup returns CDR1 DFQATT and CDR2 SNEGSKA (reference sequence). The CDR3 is CSASRLGDNQPQHF. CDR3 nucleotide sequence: TGCAGTGCTAGTCGGCTAGGAGACAATCAGCCCCAGCATTTT.

CDR3 protein: CASSKTSGYNEQFF. The CDR3 DNA is TGTGCCAGCAGCAAGACTAGCGGGTACAATGAGCAGTTCTTC. The chain couples TRBV9 to TRBJ2-1; 10 nucleotides line up with TRBD2. This CDR3 has 14 residues. V was pared by 4 bases and J by 4 bases, with 2 bases of the junction left unmatched. CDR1 is SGDLS and CDR2 is YYNGEE in the germline V gene.

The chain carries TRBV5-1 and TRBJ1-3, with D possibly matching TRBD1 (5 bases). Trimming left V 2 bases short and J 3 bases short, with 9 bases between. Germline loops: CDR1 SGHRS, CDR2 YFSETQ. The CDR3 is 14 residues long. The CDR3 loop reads CASSFAGDGNTIYF. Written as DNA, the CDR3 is TGCGCCAGCAGCTTCGCGGGGGATGGAAACACCATATATTTT.

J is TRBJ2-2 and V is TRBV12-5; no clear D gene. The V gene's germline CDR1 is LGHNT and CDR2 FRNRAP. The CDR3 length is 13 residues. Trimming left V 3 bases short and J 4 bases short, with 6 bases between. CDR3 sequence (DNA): TGTGCTAGTGGTTTACACTCCACCGGGGAGCTGTTTTTT. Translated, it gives CASGLHSTGELFF.

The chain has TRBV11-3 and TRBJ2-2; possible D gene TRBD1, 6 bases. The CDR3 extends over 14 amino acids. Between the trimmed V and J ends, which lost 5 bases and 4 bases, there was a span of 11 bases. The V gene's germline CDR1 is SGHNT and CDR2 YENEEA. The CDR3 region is CASSHRESTGELFF. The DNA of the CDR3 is TGTGCCAGCAGCCACAGGGAAAGCACCGGGGAGCTGTTTTTT.

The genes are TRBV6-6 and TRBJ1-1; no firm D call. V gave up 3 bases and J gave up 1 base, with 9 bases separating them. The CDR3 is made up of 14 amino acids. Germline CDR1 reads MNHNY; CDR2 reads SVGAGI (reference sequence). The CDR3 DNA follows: TGTGCCAGCAGTTATTTTGAAGGGAACACTGAAGCTTTCTTT. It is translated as CASSYFEGNTEAFF.

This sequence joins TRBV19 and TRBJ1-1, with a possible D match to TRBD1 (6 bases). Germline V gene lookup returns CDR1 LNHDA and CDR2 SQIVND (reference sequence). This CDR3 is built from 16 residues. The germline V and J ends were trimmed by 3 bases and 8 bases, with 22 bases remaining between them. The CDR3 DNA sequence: TGTGCCAGTAGTATGGGGGGCTCCCAGGGGAAAGAGGAAGCTTTCTTT. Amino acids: CASSMGGSQGKEEAFF.

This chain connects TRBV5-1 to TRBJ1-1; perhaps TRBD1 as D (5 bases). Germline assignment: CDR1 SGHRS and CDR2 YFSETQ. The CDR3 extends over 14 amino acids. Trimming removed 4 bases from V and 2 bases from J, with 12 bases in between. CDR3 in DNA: TGCGCCAGCAGCCAGCAGACAGCCAACACTGAAGCTTTCTTT. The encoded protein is CASSQQTANTEAFF.

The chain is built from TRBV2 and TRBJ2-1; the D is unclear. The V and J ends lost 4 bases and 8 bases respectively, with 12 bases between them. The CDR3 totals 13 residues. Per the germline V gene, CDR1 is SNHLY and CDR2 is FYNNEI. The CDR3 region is CASSGDLRHEQFF. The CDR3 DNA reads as TGTGCCAGCAGTGGAGACCTTAGGCATGAGCAGTTCTTC.

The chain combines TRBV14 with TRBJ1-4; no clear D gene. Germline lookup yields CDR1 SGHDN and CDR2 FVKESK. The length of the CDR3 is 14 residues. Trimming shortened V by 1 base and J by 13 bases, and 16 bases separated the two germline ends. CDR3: CASSQGVRSARLFF. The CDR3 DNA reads TGTGCCAGCAGCCAAGGAGTCCGATCGGCCCGACTGTTTTTT.

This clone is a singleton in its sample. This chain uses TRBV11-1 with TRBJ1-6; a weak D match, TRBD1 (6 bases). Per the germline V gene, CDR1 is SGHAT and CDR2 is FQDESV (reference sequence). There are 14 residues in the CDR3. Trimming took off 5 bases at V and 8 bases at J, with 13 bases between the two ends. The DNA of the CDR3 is TGTGCCAGCAGCCGAGACAGGACAGATTCACCCCTCCACTTT. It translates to CASSRDRTDSPLHF.

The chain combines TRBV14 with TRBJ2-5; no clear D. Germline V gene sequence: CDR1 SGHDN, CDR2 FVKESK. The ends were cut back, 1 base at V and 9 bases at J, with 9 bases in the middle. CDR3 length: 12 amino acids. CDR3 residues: CASSQVQRAQYF. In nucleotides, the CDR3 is TGTGCCAGCAGCCAAGTACAAAGGGCCCAGTACTTC.

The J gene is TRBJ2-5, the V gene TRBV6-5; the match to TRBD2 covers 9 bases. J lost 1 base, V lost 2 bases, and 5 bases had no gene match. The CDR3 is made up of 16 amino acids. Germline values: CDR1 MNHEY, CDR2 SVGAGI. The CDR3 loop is CASSYTAAGGQETQYF. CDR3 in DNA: TGTGCCAGCAGTTACACAGCAGCGGGGGGCCAAGAGACCCAGTACTTC.

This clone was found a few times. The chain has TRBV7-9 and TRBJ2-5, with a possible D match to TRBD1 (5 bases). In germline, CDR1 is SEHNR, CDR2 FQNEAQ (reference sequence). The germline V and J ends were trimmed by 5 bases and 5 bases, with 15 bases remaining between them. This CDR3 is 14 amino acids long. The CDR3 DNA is TGTGCCAGCAGCCCATCAGGGAAGGGCGAGACCCAGTACTTC. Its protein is CASSPSGKGETQYF.